Here is one T cell receptor beta chain with its context. Its antigen is as yet unknown. The CDR3 has 14 amino acids. The sample is drawn from a study of PD-L1 blockade in urothelial cancer. Overall study: Analysis of the blood was performed 3 weeks (second dose) and 6 weeks after treatment start. Peripheral blood specimens exhibited a median yield of about 140,000 T cells. Notes on the study in general: When pretreatment blood TCR clonality was below the median, it predicted better survival.

Time point meaning: peripheral blood 6 weeks after treatment start. Data came from immunoSEQ multiplex PCR; TCRdb stores just in-frame clones and leaves some out. The data contain 25,000 to 35,000 clones, 80% to 85% of them singletons. This clonotype originated in a man aged 65-85 years with urothelial cancer. The chain couples TRBV21-1 to TRBJ2-2; the table's D call TRBD2 went unverified against the DNA. TRBV21-1 is labeled a pseudogene. Sequences were derived from PBMCs, sampled around atezolizumab (anti-PD-L1) treatment. The CDR3 protein is CASSMGLETGELFF. CDR3 in DNA: TGTGCCAGTTCTATGGGACTAGAGACCGGGGAGCTGTTTTTT.